One sample yielded the 9 T cell receptor beta chains listed below, sequenced in a study of T cell repertoires in cytomegalovirus infection. TCRdb fed the reads into MiXCR, producing one record per CDR3 protein. The sample includes 510,000 or so distinct CDR3 sequences, 26% of them seen just once. The specimen sequenced was PBMCs. The receptor source for this set is a human donor in good health (CMV status not recorded). Some clones in this sample may be carry-over from other donors' samples.

The rearrangement links TRBV25-1 to TRBJ1-4, with a possible D match to TRBD1 (6 bases). CDR3 size: 14 residues. Germline V gene sequence: CDR1 MGHDK, CDR2 SYGVNS. Trimming took 3 bases from V and 8 from J, leaving 13 bases between them. DNA of the CDR3: TGTGCCAGCAGTGACGTTCTAGGGGGGGAAAAACTGTTTTTT. Its protein is CASSDVLGGEKLFF.

This clonotype was detected a few times. The genes are TRBV7-2 and TRBJ1-4; the D gene is possibly TRBD1 (5 bases). Looked up from germline, CDR1 is SGHTA and CDR2 is FQGNSA. The CDR3 has 17 amino acids. V lost 1 base, J lost 8 bases, and 20 bases lay in between. The CDR3 loop reads CASSLGIPGSGGEKLFF. The CDR3 region has the DNA TGTGCCAGCAGCTTAGGGATCCCAGGGTCGGGCGGGGAAAAACTGTTTTTT. Complete variable domain (other parts from reference TRBV7-2 and TRBJ1-4): GAGVSQSPSNKVTEKGKDVELRCDPISGHTALYWYRQSLGQGLEFLIYFQGNSAPDKSGLPSDRFSAERTGGSVSTLTIQRTQQEDSAVYLCASSLGIPGSGGEKLFFGSGTQLSVL.

This clonotype was found once. V and J are TRBV2 and TRBJ2-2; D remains ambiguous. The V end was cut by 4 bases, the J end by 3 bases, with 9 bases between. This CDR3 is 14 amino acids long. CDR1 SNHLY and CDR2 FYNNEI come from the germline V gene. CDR3 DNA: TGTGCCAGCAGTGGAACAGCAGACACCGGGGAGCTGTTTTTT. This sequence encodes CASSGTADTGELFF. Combining the CDR3 with reference TRBV2 and TRBJ2-2 gives the whole variable domain EPEVTQTPSHQVTQMGQEVILRCVPISNHLYFYWYRQILGQKVEFLVSFYNNEISEKSEIFDDQFSVERPDGSNFTLKIRSTKLEDSAMYFCASSGTADTGELFFGEGSRLTVL.

This clonotype was seen only a few times. V usage is TRBV28 and J usage is TRBJ2-2; a possible D gene is TRBD2 (5 bases). In germline, CDR1 is MDHEN, CDR2 SYDVKM. Trimming took off 6 bases at V and 5 bases at J, with 16 bases between the two ends. The CDR3 has 15 amino acids. This CDR3 is CASSRRRTQTGELFF. The CDR3 bases are TGTGCCAGCAGCCGCAGGAGGACTCAGACCGGGGAGCTGTTTTTT.

There are many counts of this clonotype. The chain combines TRBV5-4 with TRBJ2-3; no clear D gene. V lost 4 bases and J 2 bases, leaving 2 bases between the germline ends. The CDR3 consists of 11 residues. Looked up from germline, CDR1 is SGHNT and CDR2 is YYREEE (reference sequence). CDR3 amino acids: CASSVTDTQYF. The CDR3 DNA is TGTGCCAGCAGCGTCACAGATACGCAGTATTTT.

The chain couples TRBV6-5 to TRBJ2-1, with 8 bases fitting TRBD2. Germline loops: CDR1 MNHEY, CDR2 SVGAGI. V lost 6 bases to trimming and J lost 10 bases; unmatched junction nucleotides: 14. CDR3 length equals 15 residues. The CDR3 sequence: CASSRDVAGTFEQFF. The CDR3 bases are TGTGCCAGCAGCCGTGACGTAGCGGGGACATTCGAGCAGTTCTTC.

The J gene is TRBJ1-4, the V gene TRBV6-7; a possible D gene is TRBD1 (5 bases). TRBV6-7 is given ORF status, its function remaining uncertain. Trimming shortened V by 7 bases and J by 8 bases, and 23 bases separated the two germline ends. The CDR3 is 16 residues long. For the CDR3, the DNA is TGTGCCAGCATCTTCGACGGAAGGGGATATTGGGAAAAACTGTTTTTT. Protein: CASIFDGRGYWEKLFF.

This clonotype was found a few times. The chain carries TRBV6-2 or TRBV6-3 and TRBJ1-1, with D uncertain. The CDR3 has 14 residues. V lost 6 bases, J lost 1 base, and 12 bases lay in between. From germline, CDR1 is MNHEY and CDR2 SVGEGT. The CDR3 DNA is TGTGCCAGCAGCCCAGCCACCCGGAACACTGAAGCTTTCTTT. Residues: CASSPATRNTEAFF.

This sequence joins TRBV27 and TRBJ2-3; 8 positions agree with TRBD1. Germline V gene sequence: CDR1 MNHEY, CDR2 SMNVEV (reference sequence). V dropped 6 bases and J dropped 6; count of bases not matched to a gene: 11. CDR3 length equals 15 residues. The CDR3 nucleotides are TGTGCCAGCAGCCCGGGACAGGCCGCCTCTGATACGCAGTATTTT. It encodes CASSPGQAASDTQYF.